This is a list of T cell receptor beta chains from one sample in a study of graft-versus-host responses after intestinal transplantation. Antigen specificity for these receptors is unknown. Clones were read by immunoSEQ multiplex PCR, and TCRdb kept only the in-frame ones, dropping some. This sample has tens of thousands of clones, with under 95% found just once. This sample comprised unstimulated CD8+ T cells sorted from spleen or lymph node cells, obtained before intestinal transplant. The origin of the receptors is a human donor who received an intestinal transplant. Both conserved end residues are part of each CDR3. Fields, in order: J gene, V gene, CDR3 length, CDR3 protein.

TRBJ1-2	TRBV29-1	13	CSARVSGRNGYTF
TRBJ1-6	TRBV6-5	16	CASSFRQSLRNSPLHF
TRBJ2-3	TRBV5-4	16	CASSETPGQGSDTQYF
TRBJ2-1	TRBV29-1	16	CSVELVLGQGTNEQFF
TRBJ2-7	TRBV9	14	CASSASGAHYEQYF
TRBJ1-1	TRBV10-3	16	CAIKGKVDREATEAFF
TRBJ1-2	TRBV12-5	13	CASGLVQTYGYTF
TRBJ2-5	TRBV2	13	CASHSGEAETQYF
TRBJ2-7	TRBV19	13	CASTSGSFYEQYF
TRBJ2-2	TRBV9	17	CASSVAVREGNTGELFF
TRBJ2-5	TRBV5-1	14	CASSLGGYQETQYF
TRBJ1-1	TRBV21-1	14	CASRPPQTVSGAFF